Below, one T cell receptor (beta chain) is given with its context. Antigen unknown. This record belongs to a study of spatial heterogeneity in lung cancer. Study observations and caveats: The study found ubiquitous expanded tumor TCRs in blood more at resection than follow-up.

Stated time point: sample taken at primary tumor resection. Whole RNA was taken from tumor, nontumor lung or frozen PBMC; it was then sequenced unsorted. MiXCR, applied by TCRdb to the 5' RACE reads, yields one record per CDR3 protein. The sample contains almost 75,000 distinct CDR3 sequences, roughly 13% of which appear only once. The CDR3 consists of 15 residues. V gave up 0 bases and J gave up 6 bases, with 13 bases separating them. Germline V CDR1 and CDR2: MNHNS, SASEGT. The source of this sequence is a male donor with early-stage non-small cell lung cancer. The sample was PBMCs, taken at surgery. The gene calls are TRBV6-1 and TRBJ2-3, with a possible D match to TRBD2 (5 bases). The CDR3 DNA follows: TGTGCCAGCAGTGAAGCGCTAGCCCTCCGGGATACGCAGTATTTT. It is translated as CASSEALALRDTQYF.